These 9 T cell receptor beta chains were sequenced from one sample in a study of T-cell memory formation after mild COVID-19. TCRdb processed the 5' RACE reads anew with MiXCR; each CDR3 protein has one entry. This table holds around 250,000 distinct CDR3 sequences, about 17% found once. The sample consisted of PBMCs or a T cell subset sorted from them (not recorded which). These receptor sequences come from a young man who had mild COVID-19 (a few samples of this study predate the infection). Cell type and time point are not known.

This clonotype was observed a handful of times. The V gene is TRBV6-5, the J gene TRBJ1-6; D not certain. Germline V gene lookup returns CDR1 MNHEY and CDR2 SVGAGI. Trimming left V 0 bases short and J 6 bases short, with 12 bases between. CDR3 size: 16 residues. The CDR3 protein is CASSYSLRASNSPLHF. CDR3 coding DNA: TGTGCCAGCAGTTACTCCCTCCGGGCAAGTAATTCACCCCTCCACTTT.

This clonotype was counted only a few times. This sequence joins TRBV30 and TRBJ1-2; the D is unclear. Trimming cost V 2 bases and J 2 bases, with 18 bases left between them. The length of the CDR3 is 16 residues. Germline-derived CDR1 and CDR2 are GTSNPN and SVGIG (reference sequence). CDR3 DNA: TGTGCCTGGAGTCCCCTTGGGGAAGAAGTCAACTATGGCTACACCTTC. It is translated as CAWSPLGEEVNYGYTF.

This clonotype has ten or more counts. This chain links TRBV6-5 with TRBJ1-2; D gene unclear. Germline V lookup: CDR1 MNHEY, CDR2 SVGAGI. V was trimmed by 6 bases and J by 0 bases, leaving 8 bases between them. This CDR3 comprises 13 residues. CDR3 DNA sequence: TGTGCCAGCAGACAGCCTCCTAACTATGGCTACACCTTC. This encodes CASRQPPNYGYTF.

This clonotype has a handful of counts. The chain has TRBV4-3 and TRBJ2-2; 10 bases align to TRBD1. Germline V gene sequence: CDR1 LGHNA, CDR2 YSLEER. After removal of 0 bases from V and 6 bases from J, the junction contained 10 bases not matched to a gene. The CDR3 is 18 amino acids. The CDR3 region is CASSQDPQRTGGAGELFF. CDR3 sequence (DNA): TGCGCCAGCAGCCAAGACCCCCAGCGGACAGGGGGAGCCGGGGAGCTGTTTTTT.

This clonotype was observed a few times. The chain joins TRBV5-1 to TRBJ2-7; tentatively, D is TRBD2 (5 bases). The CDR3 contains 16 residues. Trimming shortened V by 1 base and J by 2 bases, and 16 bases separated the two germline ends. Per the germline V gene, CDR1 is SGHRS and CDR2 is YFSETQ. This CDR3 is CASSLREGAAAYEQYF. CDR3 DNA: TGCGCCAGCAGCTTGCGTGAGGGAGCGGCCGCCTACGAGCAGTACTTC. The variable domain in full, completed from reference TRBV5-1 and TRBJ2-7, reads KAGVTQTPRYLIKTRGQQVTLSCSPISGHRSVSWYQQTPGQGLQFLFEYFSETQRNKGNFPGRFSGRQFSNSRSEMNVSTLELGDSALYLCASSLREGAAAYEQYFGPGTRLTVT.

The J gene is TRBJ2-7, the V gene TRBV3-1, with D maybe TRBD1 (6 bases). Per the germline V gene, CDR1 is LGHDT and CDR2 is YNNKEL (reference sequence). V was shortened by 0 bases and J by 6 bases, with 9 bases between the two germline ends. The CDR3 extends over 13 amino acids. CDR3 sequence (DNA): TGTGCCAGCAGCCAAGAGGGACAAGGCGAGCAGTACGTC. Its translation: CASSQEGQGEQYV.

The chain combines TRBV29-1 with TRBJ1-5; D unclear. CDR1 SQVTM and CDR2 ANQGSEA come from the germline V gene. The germline V and J ends were trimmed by 6 bases and 5 bases, with 11 bases remaining between them. The CDR3 extends over 12 amino acids. Here the CDR3 DNA reads TGCAGCGTAAGGGAAGTTGATCAGCCCCAGCATTTT. Amino acid sequence: CSVREVDQPQHF.

This clonotype was observed a handful of times. This chain connects TRBV24-1 to TRBJ2-7; 8 bases map to TRBD1. V shed 7 bases, J shed 0 bases, and the junction held 4 bases outside the gene matches. CDR3 size: 14 residues. Germline CDR1 and CDR2: KGHDR and SFDVKD. The CDR3 sequence is CATSRTGHSYEQYF. CDR3 bases: TGTGCCACCAGCCGGACAGGGCACTCCTACGAGCAGTACTTC.

This chain links TRBV13 with TRBJ1-1; weak D call: TRBD1 (5 bases). Germline values: CDR1 PRHDT, CDR2 FYEKMQ (reference sequence). The CDR3 extends over 13 amino acids. The V and J ends lost 5 bases and 7 bases respectively, with 14 bases between them. The CDR3 DNA follows: TGTGCCAGCAGCCCCCGGGTGGGGGGTGAAGCTTTCTTT. Protein product: CASSPRVGGEAFF. The whole variable domain, remainder taken from reference TRBV13 and TRBJ1-1, is AAGVIQSPRHLIKEKRETATLKCYPIPRHDTVYWYQQGPGQDPQFLISFYEKMQSDKGSIPDRFSAQQFSDYHSELNMSSLELGDSALYFCASSPRVGGEAFFGQGTRLTVV.